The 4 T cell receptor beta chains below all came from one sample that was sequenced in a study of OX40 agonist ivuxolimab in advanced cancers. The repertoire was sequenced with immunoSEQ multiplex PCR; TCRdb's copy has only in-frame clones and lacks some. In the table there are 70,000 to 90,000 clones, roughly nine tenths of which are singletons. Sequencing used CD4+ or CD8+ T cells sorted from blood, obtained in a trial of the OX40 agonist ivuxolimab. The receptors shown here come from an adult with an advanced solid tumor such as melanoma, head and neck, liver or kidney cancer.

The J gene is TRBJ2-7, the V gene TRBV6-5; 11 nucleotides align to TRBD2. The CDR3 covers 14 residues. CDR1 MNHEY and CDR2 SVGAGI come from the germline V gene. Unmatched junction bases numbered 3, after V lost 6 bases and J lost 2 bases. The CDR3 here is CASRMTSGAYEQYF. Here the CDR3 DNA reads TGTGCCAGCAGGATGACTAGCGGGGCCTACGAGCAGTACTTC.

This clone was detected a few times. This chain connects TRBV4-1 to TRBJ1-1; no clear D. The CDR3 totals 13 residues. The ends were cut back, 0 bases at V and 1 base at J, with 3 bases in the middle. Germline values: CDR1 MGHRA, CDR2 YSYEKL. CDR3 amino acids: CASSQDWNTEAFF. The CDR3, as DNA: TGCGCCAGCAGCCAAGATTGGAACACTGAAGCTTTCTTT.

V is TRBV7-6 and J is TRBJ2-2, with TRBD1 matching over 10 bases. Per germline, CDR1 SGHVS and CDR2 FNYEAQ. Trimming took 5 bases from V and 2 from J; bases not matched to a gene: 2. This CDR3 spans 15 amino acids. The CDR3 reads CASSRTGGNTGELFF. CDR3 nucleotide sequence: TGTGCCAGCAGCCGGACAGGGGGTAACACCGGGGAGCTGTTTTTT.

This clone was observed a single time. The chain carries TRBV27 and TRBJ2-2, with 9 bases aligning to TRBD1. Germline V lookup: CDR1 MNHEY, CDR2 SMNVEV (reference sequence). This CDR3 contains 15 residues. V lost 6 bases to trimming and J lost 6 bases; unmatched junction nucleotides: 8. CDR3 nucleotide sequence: TGTGCCAGCAGGATGGTGGGACAGGGTGCCGGGGAGCTGTTTTTT. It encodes CASRMVGQGAGELFF.